This TCR beta chain was obtained from a study of CD8+ T cells in alopecia areata. General study points: Unlike in mice, where it was clearer, TCR sharing across patients was less clear, possibly HLA-related.

TCR sequencing used cDNA made by reverse transcription of extracted RNA. The protocol was immunoSEQ multiplex PCR, while the TCRdb copy is restricted to in-frame clones and leaves out a portion. The sample comprises roughly 100,000 clones, roughly half of which are singletons, and more than 8% rests with the top ten. This clone was observed a handful of times. As yet, its antigen is unknown. V lost 4 bases, J lost 13 bases, and 11 bases lay in between. This CDR3 region has 12 residues. Germline CDR1 and CDR2: LNHNV and YYDKDF (reference sequence). The researchers isolated CD4+ and CD8+ T cells from PBMCs by sorting.

The sequenced sample was CD4+ T cells sorted from blood. The chain has TRBV15 and TRBJ2-6; D gene unclear. The source of this sequence is a human donor in good health. The CDR3 loop reads CATSTSQNVLTF. In nucleotides, the CDR3 is TGTGCCACCAGCACATCCCAAAATGTCCTGACTTTC.